This T cell receptor (beta chain) was recovered during a study of OX40 agonist ivuxolimab in advanced cancers. Notes on the research overall: Ivuxolimab was a fully human IgG2 agonistic monoclonal antibody targeting the costimulatory receptor OX40 (CD134). Intravenous ivuxolimab was administered to patients every 2 weeks at six dose levels: 0.01, 0.1, 0.3, 1.5, 3 and 10 mg/kg. The monotherapy dose-escalation portion (N of about 52 patients) of the phase I ivuxolimab trial is reported in the paper. Partial responses occurred in three dose-escalation patients, of whom one had hepatocellular carcinoma and two had cutaneous melanoma. Peripheral TCRbeta sequencing aimed to test whether ivuxolimab altered TCR sequence diversity and caused clonal T-cell expansion. Of the roughly 51 patients in dose escalation, 19 had hepatocellular carcinoma, roughly 15 had melanoma, 9 had renal cell carcinoma and 9 had head and neck cancer. In the dose-escalation cohort, 82.7% of patients were male, and the mean age was about 55 years, with a range of about 23 to 80. Prior anti-PD-1, anti-PD-L1 or anti-CTLA-4 therapy was permitted, and checkpoint inhibitors had been received by roughly 42% of dose-escalation patients.

The trial excluded patients who had a history of autoimmune disease or who were on systemic immunosuppression. In every dose cohort, peripheral blood was drawn for TCR sequencing at baseline, cycle 4 day 1, and cycle 7 day 1. Samples came from an open-label, multicenter, first-in-human phase I dose-escalation trial of ivuxolimab. Adults with locally advanced or metastatic melanoma, renal cell, hepatocellular, or head and neck squamous cell carcinoma were enrolled in the trial. Before TCR sequencing, CD4+ T cells and CD8+ T cells from peripheral blood were sorted into separate populations. Genomic DNA was isolated from the sorted cells so that the TCRbeta CDR3 region could be sequenced. The immunoSEQ Assay was used for sequencing of TCRbeta CDR3 regions. The clones in this table, taken by TCRdb from immuneACCESS, are in-frame only. Not every clone is retained; where verified, under half of the shortfall comes from an unresolved V gene, and the cause of the rest is unknown. The sample profile shows about 79,000 clones; around 92% of them were found once. The ten largest make up approximately 10% of the sample.

V is shortened by 8 bases, J by 3 bases, and the region joining them spans 16 bases. Counted from cysteine to phenylalanine, this CDR3 has 14 amino acids. The retained sequence is limited to the CDR3, 42 bases, with the frame set at the first base. CDR1 and CDR2 are drawn from the germline V gene: MNHNS, SASEGT. The research as a whole found: Clonal expansion of both CD4+ and CD8+ blood T cells was observed from baseline to week 6 at doses 0.1 to 3.0 mg/kg. After ivuxolimab, more expanded clones were found on average in CD8+ T cells than in CD4+ T cells. Antigen specificity was not determined for the clonally expanded peripheral T cells. In the 0.1-3.0 mg/kg groups, partial responders were among the patients with the lowest normalized peripheral clonal expansion, particularly in CD8+ T cells. Low levels of normalized T-cell clonal expansion were also seen in some nonresponding patients.

Worth noting for this clone: Its antigen is not yet known. It has no much larger one-base neighbor in the sample; base qualities were not kept.

This sample comprised CD4+ or CD8+ T cells sorted from blood, obtained in a trial of the OX40 agonist ivuxolimab. The chain uses TRBV6-1 and TRBJ1-2, and perhaps TRBD1 as D gene, on 6 matching bases. The TCR was taken from an adult with an advanced solid tumor such as melanoma, head and neck, liver or kidney cancer. The DNA reads TGTGCCAGCCGAGCCTCCGGGACACACTATGGCTACACCTTC. Its amino acids are CASRASGTHYGYTF.